The clone carrying this TCR beta chain was counted at least ten times. From the 5' RACE reads, TCRdb called clonotypes with MiXCR, one entry per CDR3 protein. The table lists roughly 90,000 distinct CDR3 sequences, around 3.6% of them singletons. Germline V lookup: CDR1 SEHNR, CDR2 FQNEAQ (reference sequence). V lost 1 base and J 6 bases, leaving 4 bases between the germline ends. This CDR3 has 12 residues. This entry is derived from a study of neurological immune-mediated disorders. The sample taken for sequencing was PBMCs. V usage is TRBV7-9 and J usage is TRBJ2-1; D ambiguous. This TCR came from a woman aged 45-65 years with multiple sclerosis. The CDR3 spells CASSLGANEQFF. CDR3 DNA: TGTGCCAGCAGCTTAGGTGCCAATGAGCAGTTCTTC.